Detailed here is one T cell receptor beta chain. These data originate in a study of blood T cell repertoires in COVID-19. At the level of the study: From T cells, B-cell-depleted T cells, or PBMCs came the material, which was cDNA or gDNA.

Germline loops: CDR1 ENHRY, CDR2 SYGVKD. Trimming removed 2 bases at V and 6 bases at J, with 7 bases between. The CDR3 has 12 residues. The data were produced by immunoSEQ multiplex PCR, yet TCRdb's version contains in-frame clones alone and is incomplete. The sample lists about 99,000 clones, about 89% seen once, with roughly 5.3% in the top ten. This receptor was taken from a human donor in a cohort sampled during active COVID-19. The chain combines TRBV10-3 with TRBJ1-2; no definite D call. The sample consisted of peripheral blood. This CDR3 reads CAISEEGNGYTF. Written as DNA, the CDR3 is TGTGCCATCAGTGAGGAGGGAAATGGCTACACCTTC.